This entry lists 19 T cell receptor beta chains sequenced from one sample in a study of T-cell reconstitution after alpha-beta-depleted transplantation in children. The TCRbeta library incorporated unique molecular identifiers. Each CDR3 protein is one row after TCRdb ran MiXCR on the PCR reads. The sample yields some 150,000 distinct CDR3 sequences, 8% to 10% seen once. This specimen consisted of PBMCs, mostly from graft donor cells, obtained 180 days after TCRalphabeta/CD19-depleted stem cell transplant. The receptors come from a female patient aged 2-9 years who had a stem cell transplant for congenital amegakaryocytic thrombocytopenia, so the T cells may come from the graft donor.

This clonotype was recorded at least ten times. The rearrangement uses TRBV29-1 and TRBJ1-2; D is ambiguous. Per the germline V gene, CDR1 is SQVTM and CDR2 is ANQGSEA. The CDR3 contains 11 residues. V was trimmed by 4 bases and J by 3 bases, leaving 6 bases between them. The DNA for the CDR3 is TGCAGCGTTGGTCAGGACTATGGCTACACCTTC. Amino acids: CSVGQDYGYTF.

This clonotype was seen at least ten times. The chain has TRBV20-1 and TRBJ2-6; D is perhaps TRBD1 or TRBD2 (7 bases each). The CDR3 totals 17 residues. Trimming left V 5 bases short and J 2 bases short, with 19 bases between. CDR1 and CDR2 from the germline V gene are DFQATT and SNEGSKA (reference sequence). CDR3 in amino acids: CSAGRGNDRAGANVLTF. As DNA, the CDR3 is TGCAGTGCTGGGAGGGGGAATGACAGGGCTGGGGCCAACGTCCTGACTTTC.

The CDR3 nucleotides read TGCGCCAGCAGCTTAAGGTCGGTTCGTGACACCGGGGAGCTGTTTTTT. This encodes CASSLRSVRDTGELFF. This sequence joins TRBV5-1 and TRBJ2-2; D remains ambiguous. The CDR3 is 16 residues long. V was pared by 2 bases and J by 3 bases, with 14 bases between. Germline lookup yields CDR1 SGHRS and CDR2 YFSETQ.

This clonotype was observed a few times. The J gene is TRBJ2-2, the V gene TRBV11-1; D tentatively fits TRBD1 or TRBD2 (5 bases each). CDR3 length: 20 residues. V was clipped by 0 bases and J by 0 bases, with 20 bases between them. CDR1 SGHAT and CDR2 FQDESV come from the germline V gene (reference sequence). CDR3 sequence: CASSLARLWGTSANTGELFF. The CDR3 coding sequence is TGTGCCAGCAGCTTAGCCCGGCTGTGGGGGACCTCAGCGAACACCGGGGAGCTGTTTTTT.

This clonotype was observed a few times. J is TRBJ2-7 and V is TRBV27; D may match TRBD1 or TRBD2 (6 bases each). V was cut by 8 bases and J by 0 bases, with 14 bases left in between. The CDR3 totals 14 residues. Germline V gene sequence: CDR1 MNHEY, CDR2 SMNVEV (reference sequence). The CDR3 loop reads CASQKGGLSYEQYF. The CDR3 bases are TGTGCCAGCCAGAAGGGGGGACTCTCCTACGAGCAGTACTTC.

This clonotype appeared a few times. The chain joins TRBV2 to TRBJ2-7; D is tentatively TRBD1 or TRBD2 (6 bases each). The CDR3 spans 15 residues. Germline V lookup: CDR1 SNHLY, CDR2 FYNNEI. V lost 7 bases, J lost 5 bases, and 21 bases lay in between. For the CDR3, the DNA is TGTGCCAGCACCCGAGCCTCGGGGGCCAGGGACGAGCAGTACTTC. It is translated as CASTRASGARDEQYF. Supplemented by reference TRBV2 and TRBJ2-7, the full variable domain reads EPEVTQTPSHQVTQMGQEVILRCVPISNHLYFYWYRQILGQKVEFLVSFYNNEISEKSEIFDDQFSVERPDGSNFTLKIRSTKLEDSAMYFCASTRASGARDEQYFGPGTRLTVT.

This clonotype was seen at least ten times. The chain couples TRBV5-1 to TRBJ2-1; 7 nucleotides agree with TRBD1. Germline lookup yields CDR1 SGHRS and CDR2 YFSETQ. This CDR3 has 17 residues. The ends lost 4 bases at V and 5 bases at J; junction bases unmatched: 15. CDR3 in DNA: TGCGCCAGCAGCCTTAACAACCCCCGGGACAGCAACAATGAGCAGTTCTTC. Translated, it gives CASSLNNPRDSNNEQFF.

This clonotype occurred many times. The genes are TRBV12-3 or TRBV12-4 and TRBJ2-1; D is possibly TRBD2 (6 bases). The CDR3 is 13 residues long. With 6 bases removed from V and 4 bases from J, the gap between germline ends came to 10 bases. The CDR3 sequence: CASRRGPYNEQFF. Written as DNA, the CDR3 is TGTGCCAGCAGGCGGGGCCCATACAATGAGCAGTTCTTC.

In its sample, this clonotype was seen many times. The chain recombines TRBV5-4 with TRBJ2-5, with 12 bases identical to TRBD2. This CDR3 spans 16 amino acids. The germline V gene encodes CDR1 SGHNT and CDR2 YYREEE (reference sequence). Trimming cost V 4 bases and J 5 bases; bases outside gene matches: 9. The CDR3 here is CASSLPSGRARETQYF. DNA for the CDR3: TGTGCCAGCAGCCTTCCTAGCGGGAGGGCGAGGGAGACCCAGTACTTC.

This chain joins TRBV12-3 or TRBV12-4 and TRBJ2-7, with 12 nucleotides matching TRBD2. This CDR3 spans 18 amino acids. The DNA of the CDR3 is TGTACCATCAGTTTAGAGGTTTCGCTGGCTAGCGGGAGGGCCGAGCAGTACTTC. Translated, it gives CTISLEVSLASGRAEQYF.

This clonotype came up many times. The chain joins TRBV11-2 to TRBJ1-1, with D possibly being TRBD1 (5 bases). The CDR3 consists of 16 residues. V was shortened by 2 bases and J by 5 bases, with 18 bases between the two germline ends. CDR1 is SGHAT, CDR2 FQNNGV, per germline. The CDR3 nucleotides are TGTGCCAGCAGCTTACCCGATTGGGGGGAAGAGACTGAAGCTTTCTTT. Translating it yields CASSLPDWGEETEAFF.

This clonotype was counted ten times or more. CDR3 loop: CSVDQGGAFF. CDR3 nucleotide sequence: TGCAGCGTTGACCAGGGAGGCGCTTTCTTT. This chain links TRBV29-1 with TRBJ1-1; the D gene is possibly TRBD1 (5 bases). CDR1 is SQVTM and CDR2 is ANQGSEA in the germline V gene. This CDR3 is 10 amino acids long. Trimming shortened V by 3 bases and J by 11 bases, and 10 bases separated the two germline ends.

This clonotype was counted at least ten times. V gene TRBV7-2 combines with J gene TRBJ2-7; 10 nucleotides line up with TRBD2. The CDR3 is 16 amino acids. Per germline, CDR1 SGHTA and CDR2 FQGNSA. The trim removed 5 bases at V and 3 bases at J, leaving 10 bases unmatched. The CDR3 here is CASSAPASGGGYEQYF. For the CDR3, the DNA is TGTGCCAGCAGCGCACCGGCTAGCGGGGGTGGCTACGAGCAGTACTTC.

This clonotype has a count of ten or more. The genes are TRBV12-3 or TRBV12-4 and TRBJ2-7; TRBD2 is a possible D gene (6 bases). The germline V and J ends were trimmed by 7 bases and 4 bases, with 11 bases remaining between them. This CDR3 has 12 residues. Here the CDR3 reads CASTFGGYEQYF. The CDR3 DNA reads as TGTGCCAGCACCTTTGGGGGGTACGAGCAGTACTTC.

This clonotype was seen many times. This chain connects TRBV28 to TRBJ2-7; 9 bases line up with TRBD1. Trimming cost V 6 bases and J 3 bases; bases outside gene matches: 3. CDR3 length: 13 amino acids. CDR1 MDHEN and CDR2 SYDVKM come from the germline V gene. The CDR3 DNA reads TGTGCCAGCAGGACAGGGGGGAGCTACGAGCAGTACTTC. This codes for CASRTGGSYEQYF.

A few counts support this clonotype. Sequence at one end of the junction differs from germline and may be a read error. V is TRBV12-3 or TRBV12-4 and J is TRBJ1-5; a weak D match, TRBD1 (5 bases). The CDR3 runs to 19 residues. CDR3 region: CTSSHRRTPTNNSNQPQHF. Here the CDR3 DNA reads TGTACCAGCAGCCACCGCCGGACACCAACCAATAATAGCAATCAGCCCCAGCATTTT.

This chain links TRBV20-1 with TRBJ2-5, with D possibly TRBD1 on 6 matching bases. Germline V gives CDR1 DFQATT, CDR2 SNEGSKA (reference sequence). This CDR3 has 15 residues. V was trimmed by 0 bases and J by 5 bases, leaving 16 bases between them. CDR3 DNA sequence: TGCAGTGCTAGAGATCCCAGGGGCCCGGGGGAGACCCAGTACTTC. Translated, it gives CSARDPRGPGETQYF.

This clonotype was counted at least ten times. The genes are TRBV20-1 and TRBJ2-7; 10 bases are shared with TRBD1. This CDR3 is 14 amino acids long. Germline V gene sequence: CDR1 DFQATT, CDR2 SNEGSKA (reference sequence). Unmatched junction bases numbered 2, after V lost 0 bases and J lost 3 bases. The chain's CDR3 is CSAREGQGIYEQYF. CDR3 in DNA: TGCAGTGCTAGAGAGGGACAGGGGATCTACGAGCAGTACTTC.

Notes on this clonotype: A read error is possible here, since a much larger clone lies one base away. The chain uses TRBV10-3 and TRBJ2-3; 16 nucleotides align to TRBD2. In germline, CDR1 is ENHRY, CDR2 SYGVKD. The CDR3 runs to 23 residues. J gave up 3 bases and V 6 bases, and 24 bases lay outside the gene matches. This chain's CDR3 is CAISLTPGTSGRATPKLTDTQYF. CDR3 sequence (DNA): TGTGCCATCAGCCTTACTCCCGGGACTAGCGGGAGGGCAACCCCAAAGTTGACAGATACGCAGTATTTT.